Following are 8 T cell receptor beta chains from one sample sequenced in a study of siplizumab effects on memory and regulatory T cells. This table comes from immunoSEQ multiplex PCR, and its TCRdb copy is limited to in-frame clones, with some not included. The profile shows 99,000 or so clones, under 95% of them singletons. The sequenced sample was CD4+ T cells sorted from blood. These receptors all stem from a human donor in good health.

The chain carries TRBV6-5 and TRBJ2-3; 10 bases fit TRBD2. V trimming: 5 bases; J trimming: 4 bases; junction bases outside the gene matches: 6. The CDR3 has 15 residues. Per the germline V gene, CDR1 is MNHEY and CDR2 is SVGAGI. CDR3 in amino acids: CASSPLSGGADTQYF. CDR3 coding DNA: TGTGCCAGCAGTCCCCTGAGCGGGGGGGCAGATACGCAGTATTTT.

The V gene is TRBV5-6, the J gene TRBJ2-1; D is possibly TRBD1 or TRBD2 (5 bases each). V lost 1 base to trimming and J lost 3 bases, with 14 bases between them. Germline lookup yields CDR1 SGHDT and CDR2 YYEEEE. The CDR3 spans 16 residues. The CDR3 region has the DNA TGTGCCAGCAGCTTGAGGGGCCGGGACGACTACAATGAGCAGTTCTTC. Translating gives CASSLRGRDDYNEQFF. Together with reference TRBV5-6 and TRBJ2-1, the CDR3 gives the full variable domain: DAGVTQSPTHLIKTRGQQVTLRCSPKSGHDTVSWYQQALGQGPQFIFQYYEEEERQRGNFPDRFSGHQFPNYSSELNVNALLLGDSALYLCASSLRGRDDYNEQFFGPGTRLTVL.

The J gene is TRBJ2-5, the V gene TRBV7-2; the D gene is possibly TRBD1 (5 bases). Per the germline V gene, CDR1 is SGHTA and CDR2 is FQGNSA. This CDR3 is built from 15 residues. V was cut by 2 bases and J by 2 bases, with 12 bases left in between. Here the CDR3 reads CASSLMGRIQETQYF. The CDR3 nucleotides read TGTGCCAGCAGCTTAATGGGGCGGATACAAGAGACCCAGTACTTC.

The chain is built from TRBV9 and TRBJ2-3; TRBD2 might be the D (6 bases). The CDR3 is 13 amino acids. V was shortened by 3 bases and J by 6 bases, with 11 bases between the two germline ends. CDR1 SGDLS and CDR2 YYNGEE come from the germline V gene. CDR3 residues: CASSAGLTDTQYF. In DNA, the CDR3 is TGTGCCAGCAGCGCGGGACTTACTGATACGCAGTATTTT.

The rearrangement joins TRBV6-4 to TRBJ1-2, with D tentatively TRBD1 (6 bases). Trimming left V 6 bases short and J 3 bases short, with 14 bases between. The CDR3 length is 14 residues. Germline loops: CDR1 MRHNA, CDR2 SNTAGT. The CDR3 nucleotides are TGTGCCAGCAGCCAAAACCCAGGGGACTATGGCTACACCTTC. Protein sequence: CASSQNPGDYGYTF.

This clone was recorded only once. The chain joins TRBV5-6 to TRBJ2-7; 7 bases agree with TRBD2. Unmatched junction bases numbered 13, after V lost 0 bases and J lost 10 bases. The germline gives CDR1 SGHDT, CDR2 YYEEEE. The CDR3 consists of 15 residues. The CDR3 protein is CASSLATTSQMRQYF. Written as DNA, the CDR3 is TGTGCCAGCAGCTTGGCTACGACTAGCCAGATGAGACAGTACTTC.

V is TRBV25-1 and J is TRBJ2-7; D possibly corresponds to TRBD2 (5 bases). The CDR3 runs to 14 residues. Germline values: CDR1 MGHDK, CDR2 SYGVNS. Between the trimmed V and J ends, which lost 6 bases and 1 base, there was a span of 13 bases. CDR3: CASSVGSGSYEQYF. The CDR3 DNA is TGTGCCAGCAGCGTGGGGAGCGGATCCTACGAGCAGTACTTC.

The J gene is TRBJ2-1, the V gene TRBV5-1; D perhaps matches TRBD1 (5 bases). The CDR3 is made up of 16 amino acids. CDR1 and CDR2 from the germline V gene are SGHRS and YFSETQ. V shed 0 bases and J shed 2 bases, with 12 bases lying between them. The DNA for the CDR3 is TGCGCCAGCAGCTTGGTCGCCAGGGAAGCCTACAATGAGCAGTTCTTC. It specifies CASSLVAREAYNEQFF.